Each of the 19 T cell receptor beta chains below was sequenced from the same sample in a study of monozygotic twins with inflammatory bowel disease. After re-calling the 5' RACE reads, TCRdb lists one entry per CDR3 protein, DNA absent. This sample's table reports 150,000 to 200,000 distinct CDR3 sequences. Sequencing was carried out using blood. All receptors come from a human donor with ulcerative colitis or Crohn's disease, or a healthy co-twin of an affected twin (not recorded which).

The rearrangement links TRBV7-2 to TRBJ2-5; TCRdb designates TRBD2, a call that cannot be tested without DNA. Germline V gives CDR1 SGHTA, CDR2 FQGNSA. The CDR3 is made up of 17 amino acids. Here the CDR3 reads CASSLNSLAGGRETQYF.

The chain is built from TRBV3-1 and TRBJ1-1. Germline CDR1 reads LGHDT; CDR2 reads YNNKEL (reference sequence). The CDR3 has 15 residues. This CDR3 is CASSQETLKNTEAFF.

The CDR3 sequence is CASTNLPGFTEAFF. This chain joins TRBV12-3 or TRBV12-4 and TRBJ1-1; as DNA is missing, the TRBD1 call by TCRdb cannot be tested. This CDR3 comprises 14 residues.

This chain connects TRBV20-1 to TRBJ2-2; with no DNA, the TCRdb D assignment of TRBD1 cannot be verified. There are 14 residues in the CDR3. The germline gives CDR1 DFQATT, CDR2 SNEGSKA (reference sequence). The CDR3 region is CSAYPTGVTGELFF.

This chain uses TRBV3-1 with TRBJ1-5. The CDR3 runs to 17 residues. CDR1 and CDR2 from the germline V gene are LGHDT and YNNKEL (reference sequence). The chain's CDR3 is CASSQDRGSGVNQPQHF.

The V gene is TRBV30, the J gene TRBJ2-5. The CDR3 is made up of 13 amino acids. CDR1 is GTSNPN and CDR2 is SVGIG in the germline V gene (reference sequence). CDR3 protein: CAWSVVGRETQYF.

This chain connects TRBV12-3 or TRBV12-4 to TRBJ2-5; TCRdb names TRBD2, which stays unverified in the absence of DNA. The CDR3 contains 13 residues. The CDR3 sequence: CASSLVAEETQYF.

The chain combines TRBV4-2 with TRBJ2-7. Looked up from germline, CDR1 is LGHNA and CDR2 is YNFKEQ. CDR3 length: 16 amino acids. The CDR3 loop is CASSQESNLPRYEQYF.

The CDR3 here is CASSVTGTGYNEQFF. The J gene is TRBJ2-1, the V gene TRBV9; the TCRdb D gene call, TRBD1, has no DNA to confirm it. CDR3 size: 15 residues. The V gene's germline CDR1 is SGDLS and CDR2 YYNGEE.

V gene TRBV20-1 combines with J gene TRBJ1-4. Germline V CDR1 and CDR2: DFQATT, SNEGSKA (reference sequence). The CDR3 runs 16 residues. The CDR3 protein is CSANRRRGRANEKLFF.

The chain carries TRBV6-5 and TRBJ2-7; the TCRdb D gene call, TRBD1, has no DNA to confirm it. Per the germline V gene, CDR1 is MNHEY and CDR2 is SVGAGI. The CDR3 sequence is 18 residues long. The CDR3 reads CASSYGESGTDPSYEQYF.

The chain recombines TRBV20-1 with TRBJ1-4; the TCRdb call, TRBD1, lacks DNA for checking. The CDR3 totals 15 residues. From germline, CDR1 is DFQATT and CDR2 SNEGSKA (reference sequence). CDR3 loop: CSAPQQGQINKKLFF.

The chain recombines TRBV6-2 or TRBV6-3 with TRBJ2-7; the D call from TCRdb, TRBD2, cannot be confirmed without DNA. This CDR3 spans 18 amino acids. Germline V CDR1 and CDR2: MNHEY, SVGEGT. The CDR3 protein is CASSYPYLGREPNYEQYF.

The chain employs TRBV2 and TRBJ1-1. The length of the CDR3 is 13 residues. CDR1 and CDR2 from the germline V gene are SNHLY and FYNNEI. The CDR3 loop is CASSETFLTEAFF.

This clonotype is called medium-sized based on its frequency. The chain uses TRBV12-3 or TRBV12-4 and TRBJ1-5. The CDR3 runs 19 residues. The CDR3 loop is CASSFRPGLTPSSNQPQHF.

The chain joins TRBV6-2 or TRBV6-3 to TRBJ2-5; TCRdb's D call, TRBD1, is unchecked because there is no DNA. In germline, CDR1 is MNHEY, CDR2 SVGEGT. This CDR3 is built from 15 residues. CDR3 region: CASSSQGLYQETQYF.

The chain employs TRBV7-2 and TRBJ2-7; TCRdb indicates TRBD1, and absent DNA this call remains unverified. The CDR3 contains 14 residues. Germline CDR1 is SGHTA and CDR2 is FQGNSA. CDR3 sequence reads: CASRGAVGGYEQYF.

The rearrangement joins TRBV7-9 to TRBJ2-5; TCRdb designates TRBD1, a call that cannot be tested without DNA. This CDR3 has 14 residues. Germline CDR1 is SEHNR and CDR2 is FQNEAQ (reference sequence). The chain's CDR3 is CASSDRDRGETQYF.

The chain employs TRBV6-5 and TRBJ1-1. Germline lookup yields CDR1 MNHEY and CDR2 SVGAGI. The CDR3 spans 11 residues. This CDR3 reads CASRTGRGDFF.